This T cell receptor (beta chain) was found in a study of cytomegalovirus exposure and HLA in healthy donors. General study results and limits: Looking again later, the authors saw that most CMV-associated TCR beta chains seemed HLA-restricted.

The CDR3 loop spans 15 amino acids. Germline CDR1 is SGHDT and CDR2 is YYEEEE. V lost 0 bases and J 9 bases, leaving 13 bases between the germline ends. The PCR employed 60 Vbeta primers together with 13 Jbeta primers. TCRdb's copy holds only in-frame clones and misses some; the assay was immunoSEQ multiplex PCR. The top ten hold about 1.5% of the sample, which has roughly 52,000 clones, 78% seen once. Remarks on this clone: What it binds is not known.

J is TRBJ1-6 and V is TRBV5-6; D perhaps matches TRBD1 (6 bases). What was sequenced was PBMCs. This receptor was obtained from a female donor in good health and CMV-seronegative. Here the CDR3 DNA reads TGTGCCAGCAGCTTGGCGGCAGGGGCCATTTCACCCCTCCACTTT. Translation: CASSLAAGAISPLHF.